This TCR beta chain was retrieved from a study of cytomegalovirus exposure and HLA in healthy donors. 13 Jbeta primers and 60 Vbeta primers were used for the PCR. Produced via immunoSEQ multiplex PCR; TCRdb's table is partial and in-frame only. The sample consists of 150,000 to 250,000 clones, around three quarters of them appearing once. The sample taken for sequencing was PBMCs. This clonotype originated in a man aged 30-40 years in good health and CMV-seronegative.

CDR3 bases: TGTGCCAGCAGTGAGACCGGGACAGGGCGGGAGCAGTACTTC. Encoded protein: CASSETGTGREQYF. V and J are TRBV28 and TRBJ2-7; 9 nucleotides align to TRBD1. The V gene end was trimmed by 5 bases and the J gene end by 7 bases; junction bases not matched to a gene: 9. Germline V gene sequence: CDR1 MDHEN, CDR2 SYDVKM. The CDR3 has 14 residues.